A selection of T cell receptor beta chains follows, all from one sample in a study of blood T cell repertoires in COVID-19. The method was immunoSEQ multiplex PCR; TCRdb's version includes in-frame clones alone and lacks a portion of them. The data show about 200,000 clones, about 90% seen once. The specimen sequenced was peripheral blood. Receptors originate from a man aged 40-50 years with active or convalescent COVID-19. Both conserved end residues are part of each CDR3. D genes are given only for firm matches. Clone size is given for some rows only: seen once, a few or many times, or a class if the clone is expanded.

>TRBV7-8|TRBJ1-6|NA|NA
TGTGCCAGCAGCTCCGAATGGCTCAATTCACCCCTCCACTTT
CASSSEWLNSPLHF
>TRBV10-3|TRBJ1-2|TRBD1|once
TGTGCCATCAGTGAGGGGCAGGGGGTTGATAGGGGCTACACCTTC
CAISEGQGVDRGYTF
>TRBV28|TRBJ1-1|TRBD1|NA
TGTGCCAGCAGTCCCCAGGGGGGCACTGAAGCTTTCTTT
CASSPQGGTEAFF
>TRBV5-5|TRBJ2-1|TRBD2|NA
TGTGCCAGCAGCTCGGGACTAGCGGGAATCAATGAGCAGTTCTTC
CASSSGLAGINEQFF
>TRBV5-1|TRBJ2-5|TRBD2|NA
TGCGCCAGCAGCTATGGACCGGGACTAGCGGGGGGGCGCCCTCCGGAAGAGACCCAGTACTTC
CASSYGPGLAGGRPPEETQYF
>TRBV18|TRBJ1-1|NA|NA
TGTGCCAGCTCAGGGGTAGGGGGAAGTAGGACTGAAGCTTTCTTT
CASSGVGGSRTEAFF
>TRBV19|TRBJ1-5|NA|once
TGTGCCAGTAGGGGAGGTGATCAGCCCCAGCATTTT
CASRGGDQPQHF
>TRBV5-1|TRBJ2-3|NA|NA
TGCGCCAGCAGCCAGCCCCAGGGGAATCCAGATACGCAGTATTTT
CASSQPQGNPDTQYF
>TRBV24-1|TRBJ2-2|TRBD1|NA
TGTGCCACCAGTGACCCGGGACAGGGCTTTCACGGGGAGCTGTTTTTT
CATSDPGQGFHGELFF
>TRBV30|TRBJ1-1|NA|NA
TGTGCCTGGACCCCGGGACTCAGTTCTATTGAAGCTTTCTTT
CAWTPGLSSIEAFF
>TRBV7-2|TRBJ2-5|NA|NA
TGTGCCAGCAGCTCCAACGACAGGCGGGAGACCCAGTACTTC
CASSSNDRRETQYF
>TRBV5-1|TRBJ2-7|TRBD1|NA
TGCGCCAGCAGCTCGGGACAGGGGACCTATTACGAGCAGTACTTC
CASSSGQGTYYEQYF
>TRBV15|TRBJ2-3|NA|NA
TGTGCCACCAGCAGAGATAACAGGGCGACAGATACGCAGTATTTT
CATSRDNRATDTQYF
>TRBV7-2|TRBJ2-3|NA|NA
TGTGCCAGCAGCTTGGGTGTTAGCGCGGATACGCAGTATTTT
CASSLGVSADTQYF
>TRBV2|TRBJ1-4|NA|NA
TGTGCCAGCAGTGAGGTAGAGGGCATCTTTAATGAAAAACTGTTTTTT
CASSEVEGIFNEKLFF
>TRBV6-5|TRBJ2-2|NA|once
TGTGCCAGCAGCCCAGGGGTCCGGGAGCTGTTTTTT
CASSPGVRELFF
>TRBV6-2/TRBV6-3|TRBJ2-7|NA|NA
TGTGCCAGCAGTTATTCCCGCTACGAGCAGTACTTC
CASSYSRYEQYF
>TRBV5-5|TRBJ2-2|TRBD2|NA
TGTGCCAGCAGCTTTTTAGCGGGAGGGGCCGGGGAGCTGTTTTTT
CASSFLAGGAGELFF
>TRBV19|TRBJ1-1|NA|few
TGTGCCAGTAGTACAGGACATAACACTGAAGCTTTCTTT
CASSTGHNTEAFF
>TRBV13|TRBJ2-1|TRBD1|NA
TGTGCCAGCAGCTCCAGGGGGCCCTACAATGAGCAGTTCTTC
CASSSRGPYNEQFF
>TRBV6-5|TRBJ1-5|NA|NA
TGTGCCAGCAGACCGGGGGGAGGGAGCAATCAGCCCCAGCATTTT
CASRPGGGSNQPQHF
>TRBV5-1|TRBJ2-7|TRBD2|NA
TGCGCCAGCAGCTTGGATGCGGGAGGGTTCTACGAGCAGTACTTC
CASSLDAGGFYEQYF
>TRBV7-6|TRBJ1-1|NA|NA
TGTGCCAGCAGCTATGCGGAGAGCACTGAAGCTTTCTTT
CASSYAESTEAFF
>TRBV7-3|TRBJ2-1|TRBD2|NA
TGTGCCAGCAGCTTTGAGGGAGGGAGGGAGCAGTTCTTC
CASSFEGGREQFF
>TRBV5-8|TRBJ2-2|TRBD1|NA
TGTGCCAGCAGCTTGGGGAACAGGGGACCGGCCGGGGAGCTGTTTTTT
CASSLGNRGPAGELFF
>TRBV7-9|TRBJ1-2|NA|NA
TGTGCCAGCAGCCCAATGGGGACAATGGACTATGGCTACACCTTC
CASSPMGTMDYGYTF
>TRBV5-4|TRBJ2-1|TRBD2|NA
TGTGCCAGCAGGACTAGCGGGGGGGACAATGAGCAGTTCTTC
CASRTSGGDNEQFF
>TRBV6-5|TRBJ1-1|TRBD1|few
TGTGCCAGCGCCACAGGGGGCGCCGGGGCTGAAGCTTTCTTT
CASATGGAGAEAFF
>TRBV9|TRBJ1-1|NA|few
TGTGCCAGCAGCGAGGAGGGGAGAACGGAAGCTTTCTTT
CASSEEGRTEAFF
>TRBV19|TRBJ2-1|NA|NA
TGTGCCAGTACCCCGGGTTCCTACAATGAGCAGTTCTTC
CASTPGSYNEQFF
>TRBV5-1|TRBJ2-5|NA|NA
TGCGCCAGCAGCGATCAGGGACTGGCGGAGACCCAGTACTTC
CASSDQGLAETQYF
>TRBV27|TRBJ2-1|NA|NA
TGTGCCAGCAGTTTCCACCTGGCCGGGGGACTCGATGAGCAGTTCTTC
CASSFHLAGGLDEQFF
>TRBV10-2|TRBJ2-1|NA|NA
TGCGCCACCCACCCGGGGTCTTACTACAATGAGCAGTTCTTC
CATHPGSYYNEQFF
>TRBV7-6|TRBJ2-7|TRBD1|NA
TGTGCCAGCAGCCGGGACAGGGGCTACGAGCAGTACTTC
CASSRDRGYEQYF
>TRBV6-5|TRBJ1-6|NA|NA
TGTGCCAGCAGTTATAGTAGGAGCTCCTATAATTCACCCCTCCACTTT
CASSYSRSSYNSPLHF
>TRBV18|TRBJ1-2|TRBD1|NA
TGTGCCAGCTCACCCATGGGCAGGGGGCAGTCTGGCTACACCTTC
CASSPMGRGQSGYTF
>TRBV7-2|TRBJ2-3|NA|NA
TGTGCCAGCAGCTTACTTGCAGGGAGCACAGATACGCAGTATTTT
CASSLLAGSTDTQYF
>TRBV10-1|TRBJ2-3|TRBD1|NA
TGCGCCAGCAGTAGGGACAGGGCCGTAACAGATACGCAGTATTTT
CASSRDRAVTDTQYF
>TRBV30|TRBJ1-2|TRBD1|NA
TGTGCCTGGCACCGGGACAGGGCCCTATCCTGGGGCTACACCTTC
CAWHRDRALSWGYTF